This T cell receptor beta chain was retrieved from a study of T cells in women clearing cervical HPV infection. V lost 3 bases to trimming and J lost 4 bases, with 9 bases between them. CDR1 is PRHDT, CDR2 FYEKMQ, per germline (reference sequence). CDR3 length equals 14 residues. A note on this clone: Its cognate antigen is unknown. The observed sequence ends 3 residues before the CDR3 terminus, with the missing tail filled in from the germline J gene.

Sequencing used immunoSEQ multiplex PCR; TCRdb keeps in-frame clones, though not all of them. This table lists 20,000 to 25,000 clones. Study-wide results and caveats: A classifier using richness and V gene abundances reached an AUC of 0.7 to 0.9. CIN3+ cases had significantly higher TCR repertoire richness than controls, but evenness did not differ.

Sequenced input: blood buffy coat. This clonotype was obtained from a woman between 18 and 75 years old with a cervical HPV16 infection that either progressed to CIN3+ or cleared (not recorded which). V usage is TRBV13 and J usage is TRBJ2-2; TRBD2 is a possible D gene (5 bases). CDR3 loop: CASSLDWGTGELFF. CDR3 DNA (partial): TGTGCCAGCAGCTTGGACTGGGGCACCGGGGAG.